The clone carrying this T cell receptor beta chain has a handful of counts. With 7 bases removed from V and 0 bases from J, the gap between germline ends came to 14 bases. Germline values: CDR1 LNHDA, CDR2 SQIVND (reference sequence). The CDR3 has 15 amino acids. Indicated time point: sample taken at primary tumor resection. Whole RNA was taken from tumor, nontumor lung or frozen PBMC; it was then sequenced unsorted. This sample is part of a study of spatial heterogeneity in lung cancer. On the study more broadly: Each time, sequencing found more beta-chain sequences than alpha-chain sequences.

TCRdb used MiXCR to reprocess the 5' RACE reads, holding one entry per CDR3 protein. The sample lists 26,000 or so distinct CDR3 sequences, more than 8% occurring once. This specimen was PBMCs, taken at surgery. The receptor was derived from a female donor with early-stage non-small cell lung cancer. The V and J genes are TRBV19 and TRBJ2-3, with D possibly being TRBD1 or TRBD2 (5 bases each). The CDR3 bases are TGTGCCAGTAAAAATCGGGGCGGAAGCACAGATACGCAGTATTTT. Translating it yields CASKNRGGSTDTQYF.